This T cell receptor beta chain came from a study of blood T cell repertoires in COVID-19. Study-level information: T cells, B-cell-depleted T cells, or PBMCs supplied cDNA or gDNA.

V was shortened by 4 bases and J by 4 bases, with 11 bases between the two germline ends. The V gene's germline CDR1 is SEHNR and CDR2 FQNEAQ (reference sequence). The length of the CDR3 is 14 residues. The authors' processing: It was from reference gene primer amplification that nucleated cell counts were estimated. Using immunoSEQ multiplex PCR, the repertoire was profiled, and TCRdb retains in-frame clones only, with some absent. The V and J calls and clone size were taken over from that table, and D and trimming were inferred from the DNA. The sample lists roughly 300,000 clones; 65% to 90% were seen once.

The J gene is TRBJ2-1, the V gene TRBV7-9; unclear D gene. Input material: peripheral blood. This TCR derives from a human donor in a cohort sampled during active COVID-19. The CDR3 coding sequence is TGTGCCAGCAGCTCCCCGACTGCTTACAATGAGCAGTTCTTC. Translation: CASSSPTAYNEQFF.